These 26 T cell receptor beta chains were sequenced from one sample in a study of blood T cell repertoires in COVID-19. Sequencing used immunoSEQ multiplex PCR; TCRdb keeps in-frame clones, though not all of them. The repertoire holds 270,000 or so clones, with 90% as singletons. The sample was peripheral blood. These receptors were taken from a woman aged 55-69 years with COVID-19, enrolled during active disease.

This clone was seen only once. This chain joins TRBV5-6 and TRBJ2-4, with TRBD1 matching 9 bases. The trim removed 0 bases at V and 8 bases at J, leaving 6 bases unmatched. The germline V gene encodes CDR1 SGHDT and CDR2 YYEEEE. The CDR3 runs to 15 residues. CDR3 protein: CASSLDRGRWDIQYF. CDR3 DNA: TGTGCCAGCAGCTTGGACAGGGGGCGCTGGGACATTCAGTACTTC. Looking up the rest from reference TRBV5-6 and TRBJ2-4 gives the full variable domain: DAGVTQSPTHLIKTRGQQVTLRCSPKSGHDTVSWYQQALGQGPQFIFQYYEEEERQRGNFPDRFSGHQFPNYSSELNVNALLLGDSALYLCASSLDRGRWDIQYFGAGTRLSVL.

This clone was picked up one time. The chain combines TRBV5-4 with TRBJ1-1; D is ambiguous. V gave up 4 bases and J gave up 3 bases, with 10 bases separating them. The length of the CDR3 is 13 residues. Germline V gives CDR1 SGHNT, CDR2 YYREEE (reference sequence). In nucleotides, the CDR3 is TGTGCCAGCAGCCCCGTTTCGGACACTGAAGCTTTCTTT. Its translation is CASSPVSDTEAFF.

This CDR3 reads CAGGQGLSGNTIYF. The CDR3 nucleotides are TGTGCCGGTGGACAGGGGCTCTCTGGAAACACCATATATTTT. The rearrangement joins TRBV6-5 to TRBJ1-3; 9 bases line up with TRBD1. Germline V gene data show CDR1 as MNHEY and CDR2 as SVGAGI. The J segment lost 0 bases and the V segment lost 11 bases, leaving 5 bases of the junction unmatched. This CDR3 is 14 amino acids long.

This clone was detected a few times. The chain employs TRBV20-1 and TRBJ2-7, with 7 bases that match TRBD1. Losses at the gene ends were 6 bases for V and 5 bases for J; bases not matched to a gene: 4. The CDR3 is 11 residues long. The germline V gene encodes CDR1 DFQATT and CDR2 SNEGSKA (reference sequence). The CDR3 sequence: CSAEQGNEQYF. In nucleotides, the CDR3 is TGCAGTGCCGAACAGGGGAACGAGCAGTACTTC.

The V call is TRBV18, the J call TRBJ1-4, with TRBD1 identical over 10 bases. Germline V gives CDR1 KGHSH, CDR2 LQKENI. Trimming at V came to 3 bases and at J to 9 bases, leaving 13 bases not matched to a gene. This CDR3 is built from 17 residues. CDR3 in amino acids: CASSPGFTGTGAQKLFF. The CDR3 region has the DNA TGTGCCAGCTCACCGGGCTTTACCGGGACAGGGGCTCAAAAACTGTTTTTT.

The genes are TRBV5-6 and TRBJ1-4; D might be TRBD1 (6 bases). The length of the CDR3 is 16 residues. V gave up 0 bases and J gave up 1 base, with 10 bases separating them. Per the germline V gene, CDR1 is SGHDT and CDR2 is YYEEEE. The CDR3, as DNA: TGTGCCAGCAGCTTGGTGACAGGAGAAACTAATGAAAAACTGTTTTTT. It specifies CASSLVTGETNEKLFF.

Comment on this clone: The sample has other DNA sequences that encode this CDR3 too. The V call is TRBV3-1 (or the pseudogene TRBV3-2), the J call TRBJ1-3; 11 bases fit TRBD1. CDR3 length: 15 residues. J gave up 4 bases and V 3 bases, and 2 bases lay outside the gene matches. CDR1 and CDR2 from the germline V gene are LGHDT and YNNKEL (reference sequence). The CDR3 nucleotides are TGTGCCAGCAGCCAGGACAGGGGGCCCGGAAACACCATATATTTT. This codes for CASSQDRGPGNTIYF.

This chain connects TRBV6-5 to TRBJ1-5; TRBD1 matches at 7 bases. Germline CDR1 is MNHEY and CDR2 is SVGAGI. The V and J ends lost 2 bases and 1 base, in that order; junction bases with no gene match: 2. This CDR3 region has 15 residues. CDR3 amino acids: CASSYDRASNQPQHF. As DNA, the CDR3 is TGTGCCAGCAGTTACGACAGGGCAAGCAATCAGCCCCAGCATTTT.

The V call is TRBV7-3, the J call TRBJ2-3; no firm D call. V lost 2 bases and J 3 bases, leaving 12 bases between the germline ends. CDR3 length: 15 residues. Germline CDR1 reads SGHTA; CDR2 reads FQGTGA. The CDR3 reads CASSLSQYFTDTQYF. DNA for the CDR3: TGTGCCAGCAGCTTATCTCAGTATTTTACAGATACGCAGTATTTT.

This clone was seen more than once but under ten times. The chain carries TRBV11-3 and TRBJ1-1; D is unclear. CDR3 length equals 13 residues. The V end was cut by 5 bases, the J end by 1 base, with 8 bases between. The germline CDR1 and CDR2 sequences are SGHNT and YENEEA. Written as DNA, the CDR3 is TGTGCCAGCAGCCTCGAGAGGAACACTGAAGCTTTCTTT. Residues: CASSLERNTEAFF.

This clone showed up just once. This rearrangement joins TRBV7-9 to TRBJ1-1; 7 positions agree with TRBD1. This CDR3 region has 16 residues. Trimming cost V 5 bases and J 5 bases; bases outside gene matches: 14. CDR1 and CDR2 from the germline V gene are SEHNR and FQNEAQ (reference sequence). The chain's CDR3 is CASSPEGVRGWTEAFF. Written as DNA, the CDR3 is TGTGCCAGCAGCCCCGAAGGGGTCAGGGGGTGGACTGAAGCTTTCTTT. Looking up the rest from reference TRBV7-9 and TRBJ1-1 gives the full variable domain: DTGVSQNPRHKITKRGQNVTFRCDPISEHNRLYWYRQTLGQGPEFLTYFQNEAQLEKSRLLSDRFSAERPKGSFSTLEIQRTEQGDSAMYLCASSPEGVRGWTEAFFGQGTRLTVV.

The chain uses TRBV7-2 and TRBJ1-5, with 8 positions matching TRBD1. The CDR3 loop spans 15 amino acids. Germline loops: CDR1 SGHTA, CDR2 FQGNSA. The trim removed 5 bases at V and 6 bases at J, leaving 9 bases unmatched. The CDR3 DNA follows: TGTGCCAGCAGCGATGGACAGGGATGGGGTCAGCCCCAGCATTTT. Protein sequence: CASSDGQGWGQPQHF.

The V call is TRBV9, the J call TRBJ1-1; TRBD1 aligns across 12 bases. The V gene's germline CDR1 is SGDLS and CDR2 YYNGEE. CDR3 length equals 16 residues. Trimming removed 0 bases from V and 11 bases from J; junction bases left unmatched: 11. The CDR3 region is CASSVVVGGQGARAFF. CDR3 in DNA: TGTGCCAGCAGCGTAGTCGTGGGGGGACAGGGGGCACGGGCTTTCTTT.

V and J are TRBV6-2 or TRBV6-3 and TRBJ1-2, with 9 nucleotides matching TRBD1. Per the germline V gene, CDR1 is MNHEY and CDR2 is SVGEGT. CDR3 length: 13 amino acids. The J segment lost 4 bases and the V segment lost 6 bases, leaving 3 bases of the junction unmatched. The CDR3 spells CASSTGGFYGYTF. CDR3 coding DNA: TGTGCCAGCAGCACAGGGGGCTTCTATGGCTACACCTTC.

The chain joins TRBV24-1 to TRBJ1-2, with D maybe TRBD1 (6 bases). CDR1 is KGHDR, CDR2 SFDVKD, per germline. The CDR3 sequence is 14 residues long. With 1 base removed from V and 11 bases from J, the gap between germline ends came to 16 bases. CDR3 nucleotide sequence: TGTGCCACCAGTGATTTTGCACAGGGAGGGGGGTACACCTTC. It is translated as CATSDFAQGGGYTF.

The CDR3 region is CATTHRVYNSPLHF. For the CDR3, the DNA is TGTGCCACCACCCACAGGGTATATAATTCACCCCTCCACTTT. The rearrangement uses TRBV24-1 and TRBJ1-6, with D maybe TRBD1 (6 bases). This CDR3 is 14 amino acids long. CDR1 and CDR2 (germline): KGHDR, SFDVKD. The V end was cut by 8 bases, the J end by 4 bases, with 11 bases between.

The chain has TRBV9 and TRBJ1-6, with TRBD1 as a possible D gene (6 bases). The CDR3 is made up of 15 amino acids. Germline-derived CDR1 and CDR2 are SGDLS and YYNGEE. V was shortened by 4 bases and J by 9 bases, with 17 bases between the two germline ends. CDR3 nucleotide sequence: TGTGCCAGCAGCCCCTGGGAGGGGGATCGTTCACCCCTCCACTTT. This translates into CASSPWEGDRSPLHF.

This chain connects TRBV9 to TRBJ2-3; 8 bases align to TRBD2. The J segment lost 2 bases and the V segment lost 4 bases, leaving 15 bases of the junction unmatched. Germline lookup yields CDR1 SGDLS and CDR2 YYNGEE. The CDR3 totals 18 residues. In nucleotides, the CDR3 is TGTGCCAGCAGCTTCAGAGGATCGGCGGGGGGCCCCACAGATACGCAGTATTTT. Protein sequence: CASSFRGSAGGPTDTQYF.

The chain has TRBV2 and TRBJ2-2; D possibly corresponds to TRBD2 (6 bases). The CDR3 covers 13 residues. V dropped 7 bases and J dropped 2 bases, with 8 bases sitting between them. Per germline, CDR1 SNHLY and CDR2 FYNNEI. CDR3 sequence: CASTGVNTGELFF. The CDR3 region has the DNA TGTGCCAGCACGGGAGTCAACACCGGGGAGCTGTTTTTT.

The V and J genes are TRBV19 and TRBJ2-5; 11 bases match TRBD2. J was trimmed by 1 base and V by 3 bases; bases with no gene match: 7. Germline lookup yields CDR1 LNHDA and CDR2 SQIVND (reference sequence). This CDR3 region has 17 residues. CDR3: CASSIRLAGILQETQYF. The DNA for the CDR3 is TGTGCCAGTAGTATTAGACTAGCGGGGATCCTCCAAGAGACCCAGTACTTC.

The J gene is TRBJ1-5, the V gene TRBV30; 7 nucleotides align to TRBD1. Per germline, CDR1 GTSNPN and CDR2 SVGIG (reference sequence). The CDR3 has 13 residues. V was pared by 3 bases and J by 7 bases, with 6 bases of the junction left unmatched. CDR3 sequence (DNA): TGTGCCTGGAGAGACAGGGTCGACCAGCCCCAGCATTTT. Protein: CAWRDRVDQPQHF.

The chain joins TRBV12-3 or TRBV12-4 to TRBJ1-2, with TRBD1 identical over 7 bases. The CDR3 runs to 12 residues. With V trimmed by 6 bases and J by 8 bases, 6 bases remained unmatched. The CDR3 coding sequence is TGTGCCAGCAGGAGGGGGCCCGGAGGCTACACCTTC. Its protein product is CASRRGPGGYTF.

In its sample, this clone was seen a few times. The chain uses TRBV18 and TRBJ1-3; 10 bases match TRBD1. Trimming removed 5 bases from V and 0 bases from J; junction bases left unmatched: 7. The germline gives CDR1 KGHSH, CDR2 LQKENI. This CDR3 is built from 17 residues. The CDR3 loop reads CASSFGTGADSGNTIYF. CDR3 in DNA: TGTGCCAGCTCATTCGGGACAGGGGCTGACTCTGGAAACACCATATATTTT.

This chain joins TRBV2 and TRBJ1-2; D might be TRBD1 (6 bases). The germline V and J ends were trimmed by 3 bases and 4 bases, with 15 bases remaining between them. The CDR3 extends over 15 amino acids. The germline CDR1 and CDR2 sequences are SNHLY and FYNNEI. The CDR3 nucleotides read TGTGCCAGCAGTGACACGAGGGGGGGCAGCTATGGCTACACCTTC. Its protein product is CASSDTRGGSYGYTF.

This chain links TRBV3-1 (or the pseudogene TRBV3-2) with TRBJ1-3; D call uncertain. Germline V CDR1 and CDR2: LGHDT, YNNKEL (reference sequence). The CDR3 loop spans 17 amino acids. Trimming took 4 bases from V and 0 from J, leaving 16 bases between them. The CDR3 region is CASSRALAKSSGNTIYF. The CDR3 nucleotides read TGTGCCAGCAGCCGTGCGTTAGCAAAGAGCTCTGGAAACACCATATATTTT.

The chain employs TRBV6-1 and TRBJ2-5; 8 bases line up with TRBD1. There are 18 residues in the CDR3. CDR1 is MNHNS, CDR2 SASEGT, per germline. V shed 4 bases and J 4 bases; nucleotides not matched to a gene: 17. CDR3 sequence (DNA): TGTGCCAGCAGTGCCGGGACAGGCGGTAGGCTCGGTACAGAGACCCAGTACTTC. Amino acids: CASSAGTGGRLGTETQYF.